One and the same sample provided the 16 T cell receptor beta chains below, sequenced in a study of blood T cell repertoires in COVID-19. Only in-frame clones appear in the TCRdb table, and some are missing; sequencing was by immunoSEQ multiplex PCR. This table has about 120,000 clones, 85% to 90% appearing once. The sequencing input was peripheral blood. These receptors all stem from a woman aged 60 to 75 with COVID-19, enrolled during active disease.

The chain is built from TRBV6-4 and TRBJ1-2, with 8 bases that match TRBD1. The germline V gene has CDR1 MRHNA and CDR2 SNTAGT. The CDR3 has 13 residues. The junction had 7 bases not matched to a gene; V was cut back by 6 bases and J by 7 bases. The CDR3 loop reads CASRPDRVGGYTF. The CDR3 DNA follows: TGTGCCAGCAGACCGGACAGGGTGGGTGGCTACACCTTC.

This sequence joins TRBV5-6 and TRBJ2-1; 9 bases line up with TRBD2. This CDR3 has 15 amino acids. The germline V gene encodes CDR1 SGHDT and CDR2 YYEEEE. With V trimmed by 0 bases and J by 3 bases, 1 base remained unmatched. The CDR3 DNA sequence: TGTGCCAGCAGCTTGGGGACTAGCGTCTACAATGAGCAGTTCTTC. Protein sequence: CASSLGTSVYNEQFF.

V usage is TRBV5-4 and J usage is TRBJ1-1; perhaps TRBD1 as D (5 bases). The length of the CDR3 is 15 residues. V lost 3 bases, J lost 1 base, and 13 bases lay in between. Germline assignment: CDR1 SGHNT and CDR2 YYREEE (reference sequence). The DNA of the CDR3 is TGTGCCAGCAGCTCGGAGTGGAGGGGGAACACTGAAGCTTTCTTT. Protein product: CASSSEWRGNTEAFF.

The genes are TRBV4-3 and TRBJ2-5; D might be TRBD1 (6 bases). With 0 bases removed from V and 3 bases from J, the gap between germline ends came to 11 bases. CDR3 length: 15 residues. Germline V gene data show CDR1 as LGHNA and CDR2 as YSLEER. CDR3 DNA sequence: TGCGCCAGCAGCCAAGAGTATACAGGGAAAGAGACCCAGTACTTC. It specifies CASSQEYTGKETQYF.

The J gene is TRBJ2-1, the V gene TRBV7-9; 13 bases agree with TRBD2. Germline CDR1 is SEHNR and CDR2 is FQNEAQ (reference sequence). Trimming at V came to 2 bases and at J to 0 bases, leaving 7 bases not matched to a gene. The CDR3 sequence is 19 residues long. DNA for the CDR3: TGTGCCAGCAGCTTACCGACTAGCGGGGGGCTAAGCTCCTACAATGAGCAGTTCTTC. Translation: CASSLPTSGGLSSYNEQFF.

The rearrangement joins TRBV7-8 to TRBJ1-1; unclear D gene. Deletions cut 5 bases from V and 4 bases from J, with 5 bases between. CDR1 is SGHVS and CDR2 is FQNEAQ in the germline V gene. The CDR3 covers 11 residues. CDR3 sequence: CASSHITEAFF. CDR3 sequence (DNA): TGTGCCAGCAGCCACATCACTGAAGCTTTCTTT.

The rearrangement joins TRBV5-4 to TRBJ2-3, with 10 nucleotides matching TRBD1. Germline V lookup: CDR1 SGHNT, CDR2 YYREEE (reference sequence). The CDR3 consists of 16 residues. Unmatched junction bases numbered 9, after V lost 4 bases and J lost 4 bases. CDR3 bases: TGTGCCAGCAGCGCTCCGACCGGGACAGGGGCAGATACGCAGTATTTT. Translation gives CASSAPTGTGADTQYF.

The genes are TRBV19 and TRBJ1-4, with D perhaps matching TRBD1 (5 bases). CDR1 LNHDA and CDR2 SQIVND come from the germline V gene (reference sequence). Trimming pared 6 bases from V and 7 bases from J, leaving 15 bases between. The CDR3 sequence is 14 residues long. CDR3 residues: CASRRQQAGEKLFF. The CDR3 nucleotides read TGTGCCAGTAGAAGACAGCAAGCAGGTGAAAAACTGTTTTTT.

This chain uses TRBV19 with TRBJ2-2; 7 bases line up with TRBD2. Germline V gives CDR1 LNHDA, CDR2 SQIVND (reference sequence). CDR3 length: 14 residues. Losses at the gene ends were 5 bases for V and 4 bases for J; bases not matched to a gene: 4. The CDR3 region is CASSSGGLTGELFF. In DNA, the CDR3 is TGTGCCAGTAGTTCGGGAGGCCTCACCGGGGAGCTGTTTTTT.

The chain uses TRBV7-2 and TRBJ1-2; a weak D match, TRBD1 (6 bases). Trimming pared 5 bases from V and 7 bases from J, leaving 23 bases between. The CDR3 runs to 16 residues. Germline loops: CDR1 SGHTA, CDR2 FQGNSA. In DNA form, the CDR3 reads TGTGCCAGCAGCCTAACGCGAACGGGACACTACACTGGCTACACCTTC. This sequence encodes CASSLTRTGHYTGYTF.

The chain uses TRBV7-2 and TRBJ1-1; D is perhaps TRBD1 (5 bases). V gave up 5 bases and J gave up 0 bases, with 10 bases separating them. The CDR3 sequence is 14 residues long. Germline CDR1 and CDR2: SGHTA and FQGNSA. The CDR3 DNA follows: TGTGCCAGCAGCACGGGACTGATGAACACTGAAGCTTTCTTT. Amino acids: CASSTGLMNTEAFF.

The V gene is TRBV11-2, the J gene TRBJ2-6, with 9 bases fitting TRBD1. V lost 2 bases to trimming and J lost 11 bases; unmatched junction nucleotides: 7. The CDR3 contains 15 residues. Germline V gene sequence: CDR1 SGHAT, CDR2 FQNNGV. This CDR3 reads CASSLRTGDPYVLTF. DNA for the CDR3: TGTGCCAGCAGCTTACGGACAGGGGACCCCTACGTCCTGACTTTC.

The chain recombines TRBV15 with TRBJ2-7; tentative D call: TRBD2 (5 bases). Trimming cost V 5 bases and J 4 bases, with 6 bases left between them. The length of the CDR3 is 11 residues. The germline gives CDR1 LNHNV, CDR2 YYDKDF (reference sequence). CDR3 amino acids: CATSGLYEQYF. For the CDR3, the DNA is TGTGCCACCAGCGGACTGTACGAGCAGTACTTC.

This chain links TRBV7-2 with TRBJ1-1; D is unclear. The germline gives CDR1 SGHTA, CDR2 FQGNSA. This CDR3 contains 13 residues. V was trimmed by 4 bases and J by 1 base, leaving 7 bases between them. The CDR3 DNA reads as TGTGCCAGCAGCTCATGGAGGAACACTGAAGCTTTCTTT. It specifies CASSSWRNTEAFF.

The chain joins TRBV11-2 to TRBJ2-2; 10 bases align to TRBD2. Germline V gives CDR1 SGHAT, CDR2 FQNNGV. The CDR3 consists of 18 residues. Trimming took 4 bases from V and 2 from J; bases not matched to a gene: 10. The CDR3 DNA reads TGTGCCAGCAGCTCCACCACTCTAGCGGGGGCCAACACCGGGGAGCTGTTTTTT. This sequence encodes CASSSTTLAGANTGELFF.

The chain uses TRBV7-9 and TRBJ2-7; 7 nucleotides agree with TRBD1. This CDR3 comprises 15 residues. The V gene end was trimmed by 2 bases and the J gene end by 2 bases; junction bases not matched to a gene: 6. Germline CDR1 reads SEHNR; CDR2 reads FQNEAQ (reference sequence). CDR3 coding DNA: TGTGCCAGCAGCTTATGGACAGGACGCCCCTACGAGCAGTACTTC. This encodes CASSLWTGRPYEQYF.